This is a list of T cell receptor beta chains from one sample in a study of T cell responses to AZD1222 COVID-19 vaccine. The repertoire was sequenced with immunoSEQ multiplex PCR; TCRdb's copy has only in-frame clones and lacks some. The data hold some 130,000 clones, with about nine tenths observed a single time. The specimen comprised peripheral blood, sampled on day 0 of AZD1222 vaccination. These receptors all stem from an adult in good health. The CDR3 runs from the conserved cysteine through the conserved F or W. D genes are given only for firm matches. Clone size is not always given. Where it is, it says once, few, many or a class for expanded clones.

j_call: TRBJ2-3
d_call: NA
v_call: TRBV3-1/TRBV3-2
clone_size: NA
cdr3_aa: CASSQAAAPSTQYF
cdr3_nt: TGTGCCAGCAGCCAAGCTGCTGCCCCGAGTACGCAGTATTTT

j_call: TRBJ1-5
d_call: NA
v_call: TRBV7-6
clone_size: NA
cdr3_aa: CASSSIGGGNQPQHF
cdr3_nt: TGTGCCAGCAGCTCAATAGGGGGAGGCAATCAGCCCCAGCATTTT

j_call: TRBJ1-5
d_call: NA
v_call: TRBV4-1
clone_size: NA
cdr3_aa: CASMRNQPQHF
cdr3_nt: TGCGCCAGCATGCGCAATCAGCCCCAGCATTTT

j_call: TRBJ1-2
d_call: TRBD1
v_call: TRBV24-1
clone_size: NA
cdr3_aa: CATSDPGTGLYGYTF
cdr3_nt: TGTGCCACCAGTGATCCCGGGACAGGGCTTTATGGCTACACCTTC

j_call: TRBJ1-2
d_call: NA
v_call: TRBV5-5
clone_size: NA
cdr3_aa: CASSRSPANYGYTF
cdr3_nt: TGTGCCAGCAGCCGCTCCCCAGCTAACTATGGCTACACCTTC

j_call: TRBJ2-1
d_call: NA
v_call: TRBV10-3
clone_size: few
cdr3_aa: CAALGGSYNEQFF
cdr3_nt: TGTGCCGCTCTGGGGGGCTCCTACAATGAGCAGTTCTTC

j_call: TRBJ2-5
d_call: NA
v_call: TRBV5-1
clone_size: NA
cdr3_aa: CASSSIGTEGETQYF
cdr3_nt: TGCGCCAGCAGCTCTATTGGGACGGAGGGGGAGACCCAGTACTTC

j_call: TRBJ1-2
d_call: NA
v_call: TRBV9
clone_size: few
cdr3_aa: CASRGTKGYTF
cdr3_nt: TGTGCCAGCCGGGGGACTAAGGGCTACACCTTC

j_call: TRBJ2-7
d_call: NA
v_call: TRBV21-1
clone_size: NA
cdr3_aa: CASSKASRDRKYEQYF
cdr3_nt: TGTGCCAGCAGCAAAGCTTCCCGGGACCGAAAATACGAGCAGTACTTC

j_call: TRBJ2-3
d_call: NA
v_call: TRBV19
clone_size: NA
cdr3_aa: CASSTKGHPRGDTQYF
cdr3_nt: TGTGCCAGTAGTACTAAGGGACATCCCCGGGGGGATACGCAGTATTTT

j_call: TRBJ1-2
d_call: NA
v_call: TRBV7-9
clone_size: NA
cdr3_aa: CAGWRGPAYGYTF
cdr3_nt: TGTGCCGGTTGGCGGGGGCCGGCCTATGGCTACACCTTC

j_call: TRBJ1-5
d_call: TRBD1
v_call: TRBV25-1
clone_size: once
cdr3_aa: CASSERTGQPQHF
cdr3_nt: TGTGCCAGCAGTGAGAGGACAGGCCAGCCCCAGCATTTT

j_call: TRBJ1-5
d_call: NA
v_call: TRBV12-3/TRBV12-4
clone_size: NA
cdr3_aa: CASSGTGNQPQHF
cdr3_nt: TGTGCCAGCAGTGGGACGGGCAATCAGCCCCAGCATTTT

j_call: TRBJ1-2
d_call: NA
v_call: TRBV3-1/TRBV3-2
clone_size: NA
cdr3_aa: CASSQEGTGRVYTF
cdr3_nt: TGTGCCAGCAGCCAAGAAGGCACGGGCAGGGTCTACACCTTC

j_call: TRBJ2-5
d_call: TRBD2
v_call: TRBV2
clone_size: NA
cdr3_aa: CASPVQVGGETQYF
cdr3_nt: TGTGCCAGCCCGGTCCAAGTCGGGGGGGAGACCCAGTACTTC

j_call: TRBJ2-3
d_call: NA
v_call: TRBV7-2
clone_size: NA
cdr3_aa: CASSLAGAGVDTQYF
cdr3_nt: TGTGCCAGCAGCTTGGCGGGGGCCGGGGTAGATACGCAGTATTTT

j_call: TRBJ2-7
d_call: NA
v_call: TRBV11-2
clone_size: NA
cdr3_aa: CASSLESGSYEQYF
cdr3_nt: TGTGCCAGCAGCTTAGAGTCGGGTTCCTACGAGCAGTACTTC

j_call: TRBJ1-2
d_call: TRBD1
v_call: TRBV5-1
clone_size: NA
cdr3_aa: CASSRRQGDYGYTF
cdr3_nt: TGCGCCAGCAGCAGAAGACAGGGGGACTATGGCTACACCTTC

j_call: TRBJ2-1
d_call: TRBD2
v_call: TRBV7-7
clone_size: once
cdr3_aa: CASSPWGLAGGNEQFF
cdr3_nt: TGTGCTAGCAGCCCGTGGGGTCTAGCGGGGGGGAATGAGCAGTTCTTC

j_call: TRBJ1-1
d_call: NA
v_call: TRBV5-4
clone_size: NA
cdr3_aa: CASSPQRENTEAFF
cdr3_nt: TGTGCCAGCAGCCCCCAAAGGGAGAACACTGAAGCTTTCTTT

j_call: TRBJ2-7
d_call: TRBD1
v_call: TRBV19
clone_size: NA
cdr3_aa: CASSIGDRVGEQYF
cdr3_nt: TGTGCCAGTAGTATAGGTGACAGGGTCGGTGAGCAGTACTTC

j_call: TRBJ2-7
d_call: NA
v_call: TRBV30
clone_size: NA
cdr3_aa: CAWRQAGFYEQYF
cdr3_nt: TGTGCCTGGCGACAGGCGGGGTTCTACGAGCAGTACTTC

j_call: TRBJ1-6
d_call: NA
v_call: TRBV6-5
clone_size: NA
cdr3_aa: CASTRGGISNSPLHF
cdr3_nt: TGTGCCAGCACCAGGGGTGGAATTAGTAATTCACCCCTCCACTTT

j_call: TRBJ1-1
d_call: NA
v_call: TRBV7-9
clone_size: NA
cdr3_aa: CASSFMNRRTEAFF
cdr3_nt: TGTGCCAGCAGCTTCATGAATAGGAGGACTGAAGCTTTCTTT

j_call: TRBJ2-3
d_call: NA
v_call: TRBV6-2/TRBV6-3
clone_size: NA
cdr3_aa: CASSSGHPTSTDTQYF
cdr3_nt: TGTGCCAGCAGTTCGGGACATCCCACTAGCACAGATACGCAGTATTTT

j_call: TRBJ2-2
d_call: TRBD2
v_call: TRBV7-3
clone_size: few
cdr3_aa: CASTPGGGTGELFF
cdr3_nt: TGTGCCAGCACCCCGGGGGGGGGCACCGGGGAGCTGTTTTTT

j_call: TRBJ2-3
d_call: NA
v_call: TRBV10-1
clone_size: NA
cdr3_aa: CASSSRGTSTDTQYF
cdr3_nt: TGCGCCAGCAGCTCTCGGGGAACTAGCACAGATACGCAGTATTTT

j_call: TRBJ1-2
d_call: NA
v_call: TRBV19
clone_size: NA
cdr3_aa: CASSITGRNYGYTF
cdr3_nt: TGTGCCAGTAGTATAACTGGACGGAACTATGGCTACACCTTC

j_call: TRBJ2-2
d_call: NA
v_call: TRBV9
clone_size: NA
cdr3_aa: CASSVGSQGLNTGELFF
cdr3_nt: TGTGCCAGCAGCGTAGGAAGCCAGGGGCTTAACACCGGGGAGCTGTTTTTT

j_call: TRBJ1-1
d_call: NA
v_call: TRBV28
clone_size: NA
cdr3_aa: CASSLGEGGEAFF
cdr3_nt: TGTGCCAGCAGTTTGGGCGAGGGGGGGGAAGCTTTCTTT

j_call: TRBJ1-2
d_call: TRBD1
v_call: TRBV28
clone_size: NA
cdr3_aa: CASSSHGQGFLDGYTF
cdr3_nt: TGTGCCAGCAGTTCCCATGGACAGGGCTTTCTGGATGGCTACACCTTC

j_call: TRBJ1-6
d_call: NA
v_call: TRBV28
clone_size: NA
cdr3_aa: CASSFNGNNSPLHF
cdr3_nt: TGTGCCAGCAGTTTTAACGGTAATAATTCACCCCTCCACTTT

j_call: TRBJ1-5
d_call: TRBD1
v_call: TRBV24-1
clone_size: NA
cdr3_aa: CATSELGDRGPGSNQPQHF
cdr3_nt: TGTGCCACCAGTGAGCTGGGGGACAGAGGCCCGGGAAGCAATCAGCCCCAGCATTTT

j_call: TRBJ1-5
d_call: TRBD1
v_call: TRBV29-1
clone_size: NA
cdr3_aa: CSVRTGVANQPQHF
cdr3_nt: TGCAGCGTCCGTACAGGGGTTGCGAATCAGCCCCAGCATTTT

j_call: TRBJ1-1
d_call: NA
v_call: TRBV29-1
clone_size: NA
cdr3_aa: CSVQGITEAFF
cdr3_nt: TGCAGCGTTCAAGGGATCACTGAAGCTTTCTTT

j_call: TRBJ1-2
d_call: TRBD1
v_call: TRBV18
clone_size: NA
cdr3_aa: CASSPEAGGDYGYTF
cdr3_nt: TGTGCCAGCTCACCGGAGGCAGGGGGAGACTATGGCTACACCTTC

j_call: TRBJ2-7
d_call: NA
v_call: TRBV4-3
clone_size: NA
cdr3_aa: CASSQDPQGSEQYF
cdr3_nt: TGCGCCAGCAGCCAAGACCCCCAGGGGTCCGAGCAGTACTTC

j_call: TRBJ1-3
d_call: TRBD1
v_call: TRBV6-5
clone_size: NA
cdr3_aa: CASHRGTGNTIYF
cdr3_nt: TGTGCCAGCCACAGGGGCACTGGAAACACCATATATTTT

j_call: TRBJ1-2
d_call: NA
v_call: TRBV6-1
clone_size: NA
cdr3_aa: CASSEMGDYGYTF
cdr3_nt: TGTGCCAGCAGTGAAATGGGGGACTATGGCTACACCTTC

j_call: TRBJ2-5
d_call: TRBD2
v_call: TRBV27
clone_size: few
cdr3_aa: CASSEGLAGLQETQYF
cdr3_nt: TGTGCCAGCAGTGAGGGACTAGCGGGGCTCCAAGAGACCCAGTACTTC

j_call: TRBJ1-5
d_call: NA
v_call: TRBV6-2/TRBV6-3
clone_size: NA
cdr3_aa: CASSYLEGGQPQHF
cdr3_nt: TGTGCCAGCAGTTACCTGGAAGGGGGTCAGCCCCAGCATTTT

j_call: TRBJ1-4
d_call: NA
v_call: TRBV6-6
clone_size: NA
cdr3_aa: CAARRGNEKLFF
cdr3_nt: TGTGCCGCGCGAAGGGGAAATGAAAAACTGTTTTTT

j_call: TRBJ1-5
d_call: NA
v_call: TRBV29-1
clone_size: once
cdr3_aa: CSVALGESNQPQHF
cdr3_nt: TGCAGCGTTGCTTTGGGTGAGAGCAATCAGCCCCAGCATTTT